A selection of T cell receptor beta chains follows, all from one sample in a study of shared clonotypes between healthy human individuals. Method: immunoSEQ multiplex PCR; TCRdb's copy keeps in-frame clones and lacks some. The table shows about 2.1 million clones, with just under 95% occurring only once. The specimen sequenced was naive CD8+ T cells from PBMCs. The receptor source for this set is a man younger than 35 in good health. Some clones in this sample may be carry-over from other donors' samples. CDR3s include the opening cysteine and the closing phenylalanine or tryptophan. A D gene is named only where the DNA matches it firmly. A row's size may be missing; if present it is once, few, many or a size class.

size	D	V	J	CDR3	DNA
NA	NA	TRBV25-1	TRBJ2-1	CASKGGGAYNEQFF	TGTGCCAGCAAGGGTGGGGGTGCCTACAATGAGCAGTTCTTC
NA	NA	TRBV7-4	TRBJ2-5	CASAFFGRPKTQYF	TGTGCCAGCGCCTTTTTTGGGAGGCCAAAGACCCAGTACTTC
once	TRBD1	TRBV7-9	TRBJ2-1	CASSPNTGVWNEQFF	TGTGCCAGCAGCCCTAACACAGGGGTTTGGAATGAGCAGTTCTTC
NA	NA	TRBV28	TRBJ2-2	CASRAIRSGELFF	TGTGCCAGCAGGGCCATCAGAAGCGGGGAGCTGTTTTTT
NA	NA	TRBV11-2	TRBJ1-1	CASSLFSIRGNTEAFF	TGTGCCAGCAGCTTATTTTCCATTCGGGGGAACACTGAAGCTTTCTTT
NA	NA	TRBV7-2	TRBJ1-1	CASSLAQEKMNTEAFF	TGTGCCAGCAGCTTAGCGCAAGAAAAAATGAACACTGAAGCTTTCTTT
NA	NA	TRBV7-9	TRBJ2-5	CASSLGPGHQETQYF	TGTGCCAGCAGCTTAGGTCCGGGACACCAAGAGACCCAGTACTTC
NA	NA	TRBV7-3	TRBJ2-1	CASSLTPGLDVNYNEQFF	TGTGCCAGCAGCTTAACCCCGGGACTCGATGTGAACTACAATGAGCAGTTCTTC
NA	TRBD1	TRBV6-5	TRBJ1-5	CASSSDRGVQPQHF	TGTGCCAGCAGCTCTGACAGGGGAGTGCAGCCCCAGCATTTT
NA	TRBD1	TRBV28	TRBJ1-2	CASVDRGDAYGYTF	TGTGCCAGCGTAGACAGGGGGGACGCATATGGCTACACCTTC
NA	NA	TRBV27	TRBJ2-7	CAIRGASYEQYF	TGTGCCATTCGAGGGGCTTCCTACGAGCAGTACTTC
NA	NA	TRBV7-2	TRBJ1-1	CASSPPRVGGRRGTEAFF	TGTGCCAGCAGCCCCCCCCGGGTTGGGGGGCGACGGGGCACTGAAGCTTTCTTT
NA	NA	TRBV13	TRBJ2-3	CASSLAADTQYF	TGTGCCAGCAGCTTAGCAGCAGATACGCAGTATTTT
NA	NA	TRBV21-1	TRBJ1-5	CASSKARRDRGPLGQPQHF	TGTGCCAGCAGCAAAGCAAGGCGGGACAGGGGGCCTTTGGGACAGCCCCAGCATTTT
NA	NA	TRBV27	TRBJ2-7	CASSSRGTYYEQYF	TGTGCCAGCAGTTCCCGCGGGACCTACTACGAGCAGTACTTC
NA	TRBD1	TRBV6-5	TRBJ2-3	CASSQGQANTDTQYF	TGTGCCAGCAGCCAAGGACAGGCTAACACAGATACGCAGTATTTT
NA	NA	TRBV14	TRBJ1-2	CASSQDLPGAHGYTF	TGTGCCAGCAGCCAAGATCTCCCCGGGGCTCATGGCTACACCTTC
NA	TRBD1	TRBV18	TRBJ2-7	CASSRDRGRSNEQYF	TGTGCCAGCTCACGGGACAGGGGCCGATCCAATGAGCAGTACTTC